Only one count was recorded for the clone carrying this T cell receptor beta chain. As processed by the authors: Amplification with reference gene primers provided the estimates of nucleated cell counts. Using immunoSEQ multiplex PCR, the repertoire was profiled, and TCRdb retains in-frame clones only, with some absent. Clone size and V and J calls were adopted from that table, with D and trimming inferred from the DNA. The repertoire holds roughly 140,000 clones, with about 80% as singletons. This entry belongs to a study of blood T cell repertoires in COVID-19. Study context: Samples of COVID-19 (acute and convalescent) were obtained from the United States, Italy and Spain. Nucleic acid was either cDNA or gDNA, and it came from T cells, B-cell-depleted T cells, or PBMCs.

The sample taken for sequencing was peripheral blood. The receptor comes from a man between 60 and 75 years old with acute or convalescent COVID-19.

This chain's CDR3 is CASSQWPGTNTGELFF. The CDR3 DNA reads TGCGCCAGCAGCCAATGGCCGGGGACGAACACCGGGGAGCTGTTTTTT. The V call is TRBV4-3, the J call TRBJ2-2; the D gene is possibly TRBD2 (5 bases). The CDR3 consists of 16 residues. Germline loops: CDR1 LGHNA, CDR2 YSLEER. Between the trimmed V and J ends, which lost 2 bases and 0 bases, there was a span of 10 bases.